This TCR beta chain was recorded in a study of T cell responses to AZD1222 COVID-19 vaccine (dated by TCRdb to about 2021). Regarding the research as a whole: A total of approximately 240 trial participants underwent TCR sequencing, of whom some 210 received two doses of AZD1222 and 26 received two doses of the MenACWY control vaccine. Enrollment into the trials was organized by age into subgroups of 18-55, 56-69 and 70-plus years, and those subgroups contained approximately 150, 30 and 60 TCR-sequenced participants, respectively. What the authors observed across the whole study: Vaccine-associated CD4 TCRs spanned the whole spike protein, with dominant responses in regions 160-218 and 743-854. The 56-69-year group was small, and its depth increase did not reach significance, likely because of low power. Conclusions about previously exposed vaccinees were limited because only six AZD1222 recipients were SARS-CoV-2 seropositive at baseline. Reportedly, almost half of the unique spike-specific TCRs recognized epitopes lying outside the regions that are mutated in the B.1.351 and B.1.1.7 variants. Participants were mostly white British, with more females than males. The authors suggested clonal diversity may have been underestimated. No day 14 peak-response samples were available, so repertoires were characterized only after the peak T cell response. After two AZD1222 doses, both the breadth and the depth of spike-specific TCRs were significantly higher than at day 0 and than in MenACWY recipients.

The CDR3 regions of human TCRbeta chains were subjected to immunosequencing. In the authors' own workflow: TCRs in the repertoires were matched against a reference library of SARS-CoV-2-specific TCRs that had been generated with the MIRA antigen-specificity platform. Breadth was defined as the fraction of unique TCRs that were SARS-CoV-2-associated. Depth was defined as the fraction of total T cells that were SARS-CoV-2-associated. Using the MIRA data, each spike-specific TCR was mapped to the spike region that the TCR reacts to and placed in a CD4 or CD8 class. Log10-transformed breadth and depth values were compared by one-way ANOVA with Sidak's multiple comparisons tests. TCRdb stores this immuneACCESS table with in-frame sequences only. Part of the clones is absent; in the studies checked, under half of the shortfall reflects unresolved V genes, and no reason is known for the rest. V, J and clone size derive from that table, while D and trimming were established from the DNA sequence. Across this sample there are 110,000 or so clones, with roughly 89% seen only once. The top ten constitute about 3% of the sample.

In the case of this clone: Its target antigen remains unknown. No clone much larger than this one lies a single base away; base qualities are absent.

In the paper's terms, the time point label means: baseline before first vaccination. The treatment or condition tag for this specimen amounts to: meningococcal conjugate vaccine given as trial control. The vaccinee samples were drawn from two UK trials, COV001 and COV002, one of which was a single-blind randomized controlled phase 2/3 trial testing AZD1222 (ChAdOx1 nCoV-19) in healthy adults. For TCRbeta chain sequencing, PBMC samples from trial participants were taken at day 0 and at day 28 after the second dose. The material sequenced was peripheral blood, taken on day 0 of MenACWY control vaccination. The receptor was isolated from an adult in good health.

The CDR3 protein is CASSLRGAGPYNEQFF. The nucleotide sequence is TGTGCCAGCAGTTTAAGGGGAGCGGGGCCTTACAATGAGCAGTTCTTC. The chain is assembled from TRBV28 and TRBJ2-1; TRBD2 matches 7 bases in the middle. The CDR3 runs 16 amino acids, cysteine and phenylalanine included. Kept here is only the CDR3 DNA, which spans 48 bases and is read in frame from base 1. Taken from the germline V gene, the CDR1 and CDR2 loops are MDHEN and SYDVKM. V is pruned by 2 bases and J by 4 bases, leaving 8 bases of the junction without a gene match. With the portions outside the CDR3 filled from the reference TRBV28 and TRBJ2-1 genes, the complete variable region becomes DVKVTQSSRYLVKRTGEKVFLECVQDMDHENMFWYRQDPGLGLRLIYFSYDVKMKEKGDIPEGYSVSREKKERFSLILESASTNQTSMYLCASSLRGAGPYNEQFFGPGTRLTVL.